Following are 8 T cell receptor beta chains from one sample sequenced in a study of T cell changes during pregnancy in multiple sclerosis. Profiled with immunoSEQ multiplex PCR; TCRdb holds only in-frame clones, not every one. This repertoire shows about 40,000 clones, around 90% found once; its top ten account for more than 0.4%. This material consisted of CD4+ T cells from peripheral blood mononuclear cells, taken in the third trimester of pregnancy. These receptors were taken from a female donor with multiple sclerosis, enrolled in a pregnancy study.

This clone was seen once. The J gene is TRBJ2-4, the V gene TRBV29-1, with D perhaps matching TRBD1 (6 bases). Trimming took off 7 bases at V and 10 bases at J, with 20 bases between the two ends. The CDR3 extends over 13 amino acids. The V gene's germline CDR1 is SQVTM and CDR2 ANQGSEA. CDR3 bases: TGCAGCGCCGTGACAGGAGCTGGAAGAATTCAGTACTTC. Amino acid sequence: CSAVTGAGRIQYF.

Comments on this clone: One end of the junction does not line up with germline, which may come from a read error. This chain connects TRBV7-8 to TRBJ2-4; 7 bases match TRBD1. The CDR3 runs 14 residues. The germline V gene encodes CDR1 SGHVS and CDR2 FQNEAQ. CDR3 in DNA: TGTGCCAGCAGCTCTAGTGGCCCGACAGGGCTTTCGGACTTC. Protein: CASSSSGPTGLSDF. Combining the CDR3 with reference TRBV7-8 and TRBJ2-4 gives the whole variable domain GAGVSQSPRYKVAKRGQDVALRCDPISGHVSLFWYQQALGQGPEFLTYFQNEAQLDKSGLPSDRFFAERPEGSVSTLKIQRTQQEDSAVYLCASSSSGPTGLSDFGAGTRLSVL.

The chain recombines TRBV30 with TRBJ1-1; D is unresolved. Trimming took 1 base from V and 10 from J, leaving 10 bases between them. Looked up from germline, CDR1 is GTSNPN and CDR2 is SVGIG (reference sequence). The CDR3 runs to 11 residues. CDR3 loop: CAWSGLFRAFF. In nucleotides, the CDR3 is TGTGCCTGGAGTGGGCTGTTTCGAGCTTTCTTT.

The CDR3 loop is CASSLALDRVETQYF. The CDR3, as DNA: TGTGCCAGCAGCTTAGCGCTGGACAGGGTAGAGACCCAGTACTTC. The genes are TRBV7-2 and TRBJ2-5, with 8 bases aligning to TRBD1. The J segment lost 4 bases and the V segment lost 0 bases, leaving 4 bases of the junction unmatched. The CDR3 runs to 15 residues. Germline V lookup: CDR1 SGHTA, CDR2 FQGNSA.

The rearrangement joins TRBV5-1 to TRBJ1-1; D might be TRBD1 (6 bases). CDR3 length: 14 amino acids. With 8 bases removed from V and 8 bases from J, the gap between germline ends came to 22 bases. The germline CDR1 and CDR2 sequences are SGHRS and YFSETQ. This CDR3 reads CASKFTGFQGEAFF. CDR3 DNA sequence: TGCGCCAGTAAGTTCACAGGGTTTCAAGGAGAAGCTTTCTTT.

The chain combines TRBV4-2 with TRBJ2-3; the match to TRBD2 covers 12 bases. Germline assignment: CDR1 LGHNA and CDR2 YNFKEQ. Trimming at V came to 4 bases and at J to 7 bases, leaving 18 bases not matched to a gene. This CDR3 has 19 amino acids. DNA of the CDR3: TGTGCCAGCAGCCCGTCGACTAGCGGGAGTAGCCCGTGGCTATATACGCAGTATTTT. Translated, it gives CASSPSTSGSSPWLYTQYF.

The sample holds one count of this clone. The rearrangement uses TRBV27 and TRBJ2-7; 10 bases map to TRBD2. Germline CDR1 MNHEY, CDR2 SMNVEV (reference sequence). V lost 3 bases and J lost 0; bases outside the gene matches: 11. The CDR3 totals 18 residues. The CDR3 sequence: CASSLKTPGTSVSYEQYF. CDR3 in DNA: TGTGCCAGCAGTTTGAAAACGCCCGGGACTAGCGTCTCCTACGAGCAGTACTTC.

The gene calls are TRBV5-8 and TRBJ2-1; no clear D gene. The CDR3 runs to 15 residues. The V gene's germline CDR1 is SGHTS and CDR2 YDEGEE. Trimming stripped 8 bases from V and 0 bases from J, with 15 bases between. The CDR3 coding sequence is TGTGCCAGTCAAAAAAGCCCGAGCTCCTACAATGAGCAGTTCTTC. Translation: CASQKSPSSYNEQFF.